The 2 T cell receptor beta chains below all came from one sample that was sequenced in a study of CD8 T cells in Susac syndrome. Random hexamers primed reverse transcription of about 0.45 to 1 ug RNA. TCRdb re-called the immunoSEQ multiplex PCR reads through MiXCR, storing one row per CDR3 protein. The sample has approximately 190,000 distinct CDR3 sequences; about 95% are singletons. Sequencing used CD4+ T cells from PBMCs. The origin of the receptors is a human donor with multiple sclerosis.

The V gene is TRBV14, the J gene TRBJ2-3, with TRBD2 matching 10 bases. Germline CDR1 is SGHDN and CDR2 is FVKESK. After removal of 0 bases from V and 9 bases from J, the junction contained 0 bases not matched to a gene. This CDR3 is 13 amino acids long. The CDR3 spells CASSQEAGGTQYF. In DNA form, the CDR3 reads TGTGCCAGCAGCCAAGAAGCGGGAGGGACGCAGTATTTT.

The gene calls are TRBV5-4 and TRBJ1-1; possible D gene TRBD1, 5 bases. The CDR3 extends over 14 amino acids. The germline V gene has CDR1 SGHNT and CDR2 YYREEE (reference sequence). V was cut by 1 base and J by 4 bases, with 11 bases left in between. CDR3 nucleotides: TGTGCCAGCAGCTTGTGGGACTGGGCCACTGAAGCTTTCTTT. Translated: CASSLWDWATEAFF.